A single sample is the source of the 24 T cell receptor beta chains below, sequenced in a study of early T cells in non-severe SARS-CoV-2 infection. TCRdb re-analysed the 5' RACE reads in MiXCR, keeping a single row per CDR3 protein. The table lists tens of thousands of distinct CDR3 sequences, under 9% of them singletons. This specimen was whole blood, taken at baseline. The origin of the receptors is an adult who was a healthcare worker with PCR-confirmed SARS-CoV-2 infection or an uninfected control (not recorded which).

This clonotype appeared many times. This chain joins TRBV3-1 and TRBJ2-7, with D perhaps matching TRBD2 (5 bases). The germline gives CDR1 LGHDT, CDR2 YNNKEL (reference sequence). Trimming took 0 bases from V and 4 from J, leaving 13 bases between them. The CDR3 consists of 15 residues. CDR3 amino acids: CASSQEGRLAYEQYF. CDR3 bases: TGTGCCAGCAGCCAAGAAGGTAGGCTAGCTTACGAGCAGTACTTC.

This clonotype has just a few counts. V is TRBV18 and J is TRBJ2-1; the match to TRBD1 covers 10 bases. There are 15 residues in the CDR3. Trimming at V came to 2 bases and at J to 4 bases, leaving 2 bases not matched to a gene. Per germline, CDR1 KGHSH and CDR2 LQKENI. The CDR3 spells CASSPGTGAYNEQFF. For the CDR3, the DNA is TGTGCCAGCTCACCAGGGACAGGGGCGTACAATGAGCAGTTCTTC. The full variable domain, its missing parts supplied by reference TRBV18 and TRBJ2-1, is NAGVMQNPRHLVRRRGQEARLRCSPMKGHSHVYWYRQLPEEGLKFMVYLQKENIIDESGMPKERFSAEFPKEGPSILRIQQVVRGDSAAYFCASSPGTGAYNEQFFGPGTRLTVL.

V is TRBV6-2 or TRBV6-3 and J is TRBJ1-1; tentative D call: TRBD1 (5 bases). V lost 0 bases and J 4 bases, leaving 9 bases between the germline ends. The germline gives CDR1 MNHEY, CDR2 SVGEGT. This CDR3 spans 14 amino acids. CDR3 sequence reads: CASSYSTVPTEAFF. CDR3 in DNA: TGTGCCAGCAGTTACTCGACAGTACCCACTGAAGCTTTCTTT.

The chain has TRBV4-2 and TRBJ2-4; 11 nucleotides match TRBD2. CDR1 is LGHNA, CDR2 YNFKEQ, per germline. The CDR3 covers 23 residues. The J segment lost 4 bases and the V segment lost 0 bases, leaving 23 bases of the junction unmatched. For the CDR3, the DNA is TGTGCCAGCAGCCAAGATTGGGGGAAACAGGGAGGTAGCGGGAGGGCCCGGAAAAACATTCAGTACTTC. Translated, it gives CASSQDWGKQGGSGRARKNIQYF.

V and J are TRBV19 and TRBJ2-7; D call uncertain. The V and J ends lost 3 bases and 5 bases respectively, with 8 bases between them. Looked up from germline, CDR1 is LNHDA and CDR2 is SQIVND (reference sequence). The CDR3 covers 12 residues. CDR3 coding DNA: TGTGCCAGTAGTATCTCCGACAACGAGCAGTACTTC. This translates into CASSISDNEQYF. Together with reference TRBV19 and TRBJ2-7, the CDR3 gives the full variable domain: DGGITQSPKYLFRKEGQNVTLSCEQNLNHDAMYWYRQDPGQGLRLIYYSQIVNDFQKGDIAEGYSVSREKKESFPLTVTSAQKNPTAFYLCASSISDNEQYFGPGTRLTVT.

This clonotype was seen only a few times. The rearrangement uses TRBV4-1 and TRBJ2-2, with 8 bases that match TRBD2. Germline CDR1 reads MGHRA; CDR2 reads YSYEKL. The V segment lost 0 bases and the J segment 6 bases; nucleotides outside the gene matches: 9. This CDR3 has 17 residues. The CDR3 here is CASSQDQGAGEAGELFF. The CDR3 DNA reads TGCGCCAGCAGCCAAGATCAAGGAGCGGGAGAGGCCGGGGAGCTGTTTTTT.

This sequence joins TRBV20-1 and TRBJ2-5; unclear D gene. This CDR3 is 13 amino acids long. With 2 bases removed from V and 4 bases from J, the gap between germline ends came to 11 bases. Germline CDR1 is DFQATT and CDR2 is SNEGSKA (reference sequence). DNA for the CDR3: TGCAGTGCTAGACGGACGGCCCCAGAGACCCAGTACTTC. It encodes CSARRTAPETQYF.

The chain employs TRBV5-1 and TRBJ2-6; D not resolved. Trimming removed 6 bases at V and 0 bases at J, with 7 bases between. The CDR3 spans 14 residues. Germline V gene sequence: CDR1 SGHRS, CDR2 YFSETQ. CDR3 sequence reads: CASKGYSGANVLTF. The CDR3 DNA reads as TGCGCCAGCAAGGGATACTCTGGGGCCAACGTCCTGACTTTC. Full variable domain (remainder filled in from reference TRBV5-1 and TRBJ2-6): KAGVTQTPRYLIKTRGQQVTLSCSPISGHRSVSWYQQTPGQGLQFLFEYFSETQRNKGNFPGRFSGRQFSNSRSEMNVSTLELGDSALYLCASKGYSGANVLTFGAGSRLTVL.

This clonotype was detected many times. The chain joins TRBV7-9 to TRBJ2-1; the D call may be TRBD1 or TRBD2 (5 bases each). Per the germline V gene, CDR1 is SEHNR and CDR2 is FQNEAQ (reference sequence). V lost 5 bases to trimming and J lost 3 bases, with 14 bases between them. CDR3 length equals 15 residues. CDR3 in amino acids: CASSPLAGSYNEQFF. CDR3 DNA: TGTGCCAGCAGCCCCCTAGCAGGGAGCTACAATGAGCAGTTCTTC.

The chain uses TRBV29-1 and TRBJ1-2; 9 nucleotides line up with TRBD1. V shed 7 bases, J shed 7 bases, and the junction held 4 bases outside the gene matches. The CDR3 spans 11 residues. Germline V gene lookup returns CDR1 SQVTM and CDR2 ANQGSEA. The CDR3 DNA sequence: TGCAGCGCGGGACAGGGATCTGGCTACACCTTC. Amino acids: CSAGQGSGYTF.

At least ten counts were recorded for this clonotype. The rearrangement uses TRBV18 and TRBJ1-5; D is possibly TRBD1 (5 bases). The CDR3 length is 14 residues. The V and J ends lost 2 bases and 4 bases respectively, with 9 bases between them. Germline-derived CDR1 and CDR2 are KGHSH and LQKENI. For the CDR3, the DNA is TGTGCCAGCTCACCAGGGACCCCGAATCAGCCCCAGCATTTT. As protein: CASSPGTPNQPQHF.

V is TRBV11-3 and J is TRBJ2-3; the match to TRBD2 covers 8 bases. V lost 6 bases to trimming and J lost 6 bases; unmatched junction nucleotides: 8. The CDR3 is 14 amino acids. Germline CDR1 reads SGHNT; CDR2 reads YENEEA. In DNA form, the CDR3 reads TGTGCCAGCAGTCCGGGACTAGTTTCGGATACGCAGTATTTT. Protein product: CASSPGLVSDTQYF. Based on the CDR3 plus reference TRBV11-3 and TRBJ2-3, the full variable domain is EAGVVQSPRYKIIEKKQPVAFWCNPISGHNTLYWYLQNLGQGPELLIRYENEEAVDDSQLPKDRFSAERLKGVDSTLKIQPAELGDSAVYLCASSPGLVSDTQYFGPGTRLTVL.

The chain carries TRBV13 and TRBJ2-1; TRBD2 agrees at 9 bases. There are 16 residues in the CDR3. Losses at the gene ends were 7 bases for V and 3 bases for J; bases not matched to a gene: 10. Germline CDR1 reads PRHDT; CDR2 reads FYEKMQ (reference sequence). CDR3 nucleotide sequence: TGTGCCAGCACCTACTCTGGACTAGCGAACTACAATGAGCAGTTCTTC. Amino acids: CASTYSGLANYNEQFF.

This clonotype was picked up a small number of times. V is TRBV6-2 or TRBV6-3 and J is TRBJ1-4; weak D call: TRBD1 (6 bases). The CDR3 runs to 15 residues. Trimming took 5 bases from V and 2 from J, leaving 12 bases between them. Germline values: CDR1 MNHEY, CDR2 SVGEGT. CDR3 nucleotides: TGTGCCAGCAGTACGCTGGGGGCCACTAATGAAAAACTGTTTTTT. This sequence encodes CASSTLGATNEKLFF.

This clonotype appeared many times. This chain joins TRBV28 and TRBJ1-2; D is unclear. V lost 2 bases, J lost 8 bases, and 18 bases lay in between. Germline loops: CDR1 MDHEN, CDR2 SYDVKM. The CDR3 has 15 amino acids. The CDR3 DNA reads as TGTGCCAGCAGTTTAGACCTCAGCCCCCCCTGGGGCTACACCTTC. Its protein is CASSLDLSPPWGYTF.

V is TRBV30 and J is TRBJ2-2; no definite D call. The CDR3 has 14 amino acids. Trimming left V 2 bases short and J 0 bases short, with 7 bases between. Germline CDR1 GTSNPN, CDR2 SVGIG (reference sequence). This CDR3 reads CAWSSTSNTGELFF. CDR3 DNA: TGTGCCTGGAGTTCGACTTCGAACACCGGGGAGCTGTTTTTT.

This clonotype was counted ten times or more. CDR3 in amino acids: CASSVGTASRGYTF. CDR3 nucleotide sequence: TGTGCCAGCAGTGTAGGTACGGCCAGTAGAGGCTACACCTTC. The chain couples TRBV28 to TRBJ1-2; D call uncertain. V was clipped by 5 bases and J by 8 bases, with 18 bases between them. From germline, CDR1 is MDHEN and CDR2 SYDVKM. CDR3 length equals 14 residues.

This clonotype came up many times. V and J are TRBV20-1 and TRBJ2-7, with 7 bases aligning to TRBD1. The CDR3 is 14 amino acids. After removal of 3 bases from V and 2 bases from J, the junction contained 7 bases not matched to a gene. Looked up from germline, CDR1 is DFQATT and CDR2 is SNEGSKA (reference sequence). This CDR3 is CSASQKGQPYEQYF. CDR3 nucleotides: TGCAGTGCTAGTCAGAAGGGACAGCCCTACGAGCAGTACTTC.

This clonotype has just a few counts. The rearrangement links TRBV19 to TRBJ2-2, with TRBD2 matching 10 bases. The length of the CDR3 is 16 residues. Unmatched junction bases numbered 8, after V lost 5 bases and J lost 5 bases. From germline, CDR1 is LNHDA and CDR2 SQIVND (reference sequence). The CDR3 nucleotides read TGTGCCAGTAGTCGATCTAGCGGGAGTAAAACCGGGGAGCTGTTTTTT. It yields the protein CASSRSSGSKTGELFF.

This clonotype turned up a few times. This sequence joins TRBV18 and TRBJ1-1; D call uncertain. V lost 0 bases and J 11 bases, leaving 13 bases between the germline ends. This CDR3 comprises 13 residues. The germline CDR1 and CDR2 sequences are KGHSH and LQKENI. The CDR3 DNA is TGTGCCAGCTCACCACCTTCGCTCTATTGGGCTTTCTTT. Protein: CASSPPSLYWAFF.

This chain uses TRBV5-1 with TRBJ2-7; 8 bases agree with TRBD1. V lost 6 bases, J lost 5 bases, and 7 bases stayed unmatched. Germline CDR1 and CDR2: SGHRS and YFSETQ. The CDR3 is 13 amino acids. CDR3 in DNA: TGCGCCAGCACAACAGGGGGAAGCAACGAGCAGTACTTC. Translation gives CASTTGGSNEQYF.

This clonotype was counted between two and nine times. V gene TRBV12-3 or TRBV12-4 combines with J gene TRBJ1-3; the D is unclear. This CDR3 has 14 residues. V was trimmed by 3 bases and J by 1 base, leaving 7 bases between them. The CDR3 protein is CASSLFGSGNTIYF. For the CDR3, the DNA is TGTGCCAGCAGTTTGTTCGGATCTGGAAACACCATATATTTT.

This clonotype came up a few times. V and J are TRBV12-3 or TRBV12-4 and TRBJ2-1; either TRBD1 or TRBD2 may fit D (6 bases each). The CDR3 is made up of 14 amino acids. V lost 9 bases to trimming and J lost 2 bases, with 14 bases between them. DNA of the CDR3: TGTGCCAGAGCTGGGGGGCCTCCCTACAATGAGCAGTTCTTC. It translates to CARAGGPPYNEQFF.

In its sample, this clonotype was seen many times. The chain couples TRBV7-2 to TRBJ2-7; TRBD2 matches 13 bases. The CDR3 spans 15 residues. CDR1 is SGHTA and CDR2 is FQGNSA in the germline V gene. J lost 6 bases, V lost 3 bases, and 5 bases had no gene match. The chain's CDR3 is CASSFSLAGGSEQYF. CDR3 DNA: TGTGCCAGCAGCTTCTCACTAGCGGGAGGGAGCGAGCAGTACTTC.